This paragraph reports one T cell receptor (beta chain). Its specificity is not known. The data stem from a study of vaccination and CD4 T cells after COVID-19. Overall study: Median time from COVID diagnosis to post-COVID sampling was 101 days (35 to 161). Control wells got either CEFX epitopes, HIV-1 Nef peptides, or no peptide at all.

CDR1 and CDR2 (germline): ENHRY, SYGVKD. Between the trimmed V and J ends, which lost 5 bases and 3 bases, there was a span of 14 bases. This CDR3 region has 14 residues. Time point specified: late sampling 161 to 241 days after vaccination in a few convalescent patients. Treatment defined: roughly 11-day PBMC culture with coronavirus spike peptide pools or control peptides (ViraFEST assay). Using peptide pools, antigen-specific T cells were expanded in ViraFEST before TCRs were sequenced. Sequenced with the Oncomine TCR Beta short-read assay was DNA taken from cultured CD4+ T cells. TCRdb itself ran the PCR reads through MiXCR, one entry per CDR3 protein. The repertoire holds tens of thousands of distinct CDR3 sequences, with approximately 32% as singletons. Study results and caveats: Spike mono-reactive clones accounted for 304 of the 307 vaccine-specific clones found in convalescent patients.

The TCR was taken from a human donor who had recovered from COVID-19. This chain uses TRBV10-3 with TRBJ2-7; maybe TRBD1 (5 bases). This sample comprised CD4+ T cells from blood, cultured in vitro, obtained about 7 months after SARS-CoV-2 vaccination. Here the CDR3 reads CAISNPRDSYEQYF. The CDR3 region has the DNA TGTGCCATCAGTAATCCCCGAGACAGCTACGAGCAGTACTTC.